This T cell receptor (beta chain) comes out of a study of blood T cell repertoires in COVID-19. Overall study: The United States, Italy and Spain supplied acute and convalescent COVID-19 samples.

Categorization into cohorts depended on clinical history that participants reported. CDR1 is MNHEY and CDR2 is SVGAGI in the germline V gene. V was cut by 0 bases and J by 0 bases, with 9 bases left in between. This CDR3 has 15 amino acids. Original analysis: Amplification from reference gene primers served as the basis for estimated nucleated cell counts. The protocol was immunoSEQ multiplex PCR, while the TCRdb copy is restricted to in-frame clones and leaves out a portion. The DNA was the basis for D and trimming; V, J and clone size are from that table. The sample yields 130,000 or so clones, 84% seen once.

The sequence came from a man aged 35 to 55 with acute COVID-19. The chain is built from TRBV6-5 and TRBJ2-7; D not certain. The specimen was PBMCs or T cells enriched from blood (not recorded which). CDR3 protein: CASSYSDSLSYEQYF. In DNA form, the CDR3 reads TGTGCCAGCAGTTACTCCGACTCCCTCTCCTACGAGCAGTACTTC.